Here is one T cell receptor beta chain with its context. Its antigen remains unknown. This sample is drawn from a study of T cell responses to AZD1222 COVID-19 vaccine. Profiling relied on immunoSEQ multiplex PCR, and the TCRdb table lists in-frame clones only, not all of them. The sample consists of roughly 140,000 clones, roughly 89% of them appearing once. Overall study results and limits: Sampled repertoires all dated from after the peak T cell response. Baseline seropositivity occurred in only a handful of AZD1222 recipients.

V was trimmed by 4 bases and J by 4 bases, leaving 19 bases between them. This CDR3 is built from 17 residues. CDR1 KGHDR and CDR2 SFDVKD come from the germline V gene. The input for sequencing was peripheral blood, taken on day 0 of AZD1222 vaccination. This chain links TRBV24-1 with TRBJ1-3; the D gene is possibly TRBD1 (5 bases). This TCR came from an adult in good health. The chain's CDR3 is CATSEKKGPSRGNTIYF. For the CDR3, the DNA is TGTGCCACCAGTGAAAAAAAGGGACCCTCGAGGGGAAACACCATATATTTT.